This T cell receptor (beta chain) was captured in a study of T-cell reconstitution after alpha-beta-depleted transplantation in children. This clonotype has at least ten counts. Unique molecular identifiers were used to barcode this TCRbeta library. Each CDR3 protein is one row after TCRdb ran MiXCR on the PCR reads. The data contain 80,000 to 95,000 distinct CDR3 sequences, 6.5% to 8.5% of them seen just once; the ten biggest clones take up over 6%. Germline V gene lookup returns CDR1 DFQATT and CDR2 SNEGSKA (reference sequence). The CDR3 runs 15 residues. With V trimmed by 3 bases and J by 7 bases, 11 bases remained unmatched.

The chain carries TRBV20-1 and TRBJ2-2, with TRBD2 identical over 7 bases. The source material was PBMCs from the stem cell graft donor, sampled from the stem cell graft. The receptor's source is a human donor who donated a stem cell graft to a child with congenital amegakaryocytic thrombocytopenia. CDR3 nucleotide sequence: TGCAGTGCTAGCAACCCCATAAGCGGGATCGGGGAGCTGTTTTTT. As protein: CSASNPISGIGELFF.